Shown below are 29 T cell receptor beta chains from a single sample sequenced in a study of blood T cells in healthy people across ages. A second PCR of roughly 7 to 11 cycles used a sample-barcoded 5' primer and a J-beta primer mix. A single record per CDR3 protein comes from TCRdb applying MiXCR to the 5' RACE reads. In the table there are some 800,000 distinct CDR3 sequences, under 45% of which are singletons. The sequencing input was blood. Receptor source: a man in his 60s in good health.

Only a few counts were recorded for this clonotype. The J gene is TRBJ1-6, the V gene TRBV29-1, with TRBD1 matching 8 bases. V shed 6 bases, J shed 5 bases, and the junction held 3 bases outside the gene matches. CDR3 length: 13 residues. CDR1 and CDR2 from the germline V gene are SQVTM and ANQGSEA. CDR3 sequence: CSVRTGNNSPLHF. The CDR3 DNA reads TGCAGCGTGCGGACAGGGAATAATTCACCCCTCCACTTT. Supplemented by reference TRBV29-1 and TRBJ1-6, the full variable domain reads SAVISQKPSRDICQRGTSLTIQCQVDSQVTMMFWYRQQPGQSLTLIATANQGSEATYESGFVIDKFPISRPNLTFSTLTVSNMSPEDSSIYLCSVRTGNNSPLHFGNGTRLTVT.

The rearrangement uses TRBV29-1 and TRBJ2-3; D ambiguous. The CDR3 is 13 amino acids. The germline V gene has CDR1 SQVTM and CDR2 ANQGSEA. V was pared by 6 bases and J by 0 bases, with 10 bases between. The CDR3 sequence is CSVDALSTDTQYF. CDR3 in DNA: TGCAGCGTAGACGCCTTGAGCACAGATACGCAGTATTTT.

This sequence joins TRBV11-2 and TRBJ2-5, with D hard to call. V lost 4 bases to trimming and J lost 3 bases, with 12 bases between them. From germline, CDR1 is SGHAT and CDR2 FQNNGV. CDR3 length equals 14 residues. The CDR3 DNA is TGTGCCAGCAGCTCCAGCCGTCCAAAAGAGACCCAGTACTTC. Protein: CASSSSRPKETQYF. Together with reference TRBV11-2 and TRBJ2-5, the CDR3 gives the full variable domain: EAGVAQSPRYKIIEKRQSVAFWCNPISGHATLYWYQQILGQGPKLLIQFQNNGVVDDSQLPKDRFSAERLKGVDSTLKIQPAKLEDSAVYLCASSSSRPKETQYFGPGTRLLVL.

The chain links TRBV7-9 to TRBJ2-7, with 10 bases identical to TRBD1. Germline assignment: CDR1 SEHNR and CDR2 FQNEAQ (reference sequence). The CDR3 contains 16 residues. V trimming: 1 base; J trimming: 6 bases; junction bases outside the gene matches: 9. CDR3 loop: CASSLDSGQGMGEQYF. CDR3 coding DNA: TGTGCCAGCAGCTTAGATTCGGGACAGGGGATGGGCGAGCAGTACTTC. Together with reference TRBV7-9 and TRBJ2-7, the CDR3 gives the full variable domain: DTGVSQNPRHKITKRGQNVTFRCDPISEHNRLYWYRQTLGQGPEFLTYFQNEAQLEKSRLLSDRFSAERPKGSFSTLEIQRTEQGDSAMYLCASSLDSGQGMGEQYFGPGTRLTVT.

This clonotype was picked up one time. The chain joins TRBV4-1 to TRBJ2-5, with 10 bases matching TRBD1. The CDR3 is 16 amino acids. In germline, CDR1 is MGHRA, CDR2 YSYEKL. Unmatched junction bases numbered 7, after V lost 2 bases and J lost 4 bases. The CDR3 DNA reads TGCGCCAGCAGCCAAATTCAGACAGGGGGCCGAGAGACCCAGTACTTC. It yields the protein CASSQIQTGGRETQYF.

V gene TRBV11-2 combines with J gene TRBJ2-3; tentative D call: TRBD1 (5 bases). This CDR3 region has 15 residues. Germline assignment: CDR1 SGHAT and CDR2 FQNNGV. The V end was cut by 3 bases, the J end by 1 base, with 11 bases between. The CDR3 coding sequence is TGTGCCAGCAGCTTCGGAAAAGGGGGCACAGATACGCAGTATTTT. As protein: CASSFGKGGTDTQYF.

This clonotype was seen only a few times. The chain carries TRBV7-9 and TRBJ2-7; TRBD2 is a possible D gene (6 bases). In germline, CDR1 is SEHNR, CDR2 FQNEAQ (reference sequence). The CDR3 length is 13 residues. The V end was cut by 5 bases, the J end by 5 bases, with 13 bases between. The CDR3 protein is CASSALPGDEQYF. In DNA form, the CDR3 reads TGTGCCAGCAGCGCCCTTCCGGGAGACGAGCAGTACTTC.

This rearrangement joins TRBV6-5 to TRBJ2-1; no definite D call. Germline V CDR1 and CDR2: MNHEY, SVGAGI. Trimming removed 0 bases from V and 3 bases from J, with 3 bases in between. The CDR3 totals 13 residues. The CDR3 nucleotides read TGTGCCAGCAGTTACTCCAACTACAATGAGCAGTTCTTC. It codes for CASSYSNYNEQFF.

This clonotype appeared a few times. The chain employs TRBV11-2 and TRBJ2-1; TRBD2 agrees at 8 bases. Germline V gives CDR1 SGHAT, CDR2 FQNNGV. V dropped 6 bases and J dropped 7; count of bases not matched to a gene: 11. The CDR3 is 15 residues long. Here the CDR3 reads CASRLSGGLGNEQFF. In nucleotides, the CDR3 is TGTGCCAGCAGGTTGAGCGGGGGTCTCGGGAATGAGCAGTTCTTC.

The chain is built from TRBV12-3 or TRBV12-4 and TRBJ2-7; the D call may be TRBD1 or TRBD2 (5 bases each). Trimming left V 6 bases short and J 0 bases short, with 12 bases between. This CDR3 region has 14 residues. In nucleotides, the CDR3 is TGTGCCAGCAGCCCCGGGGCAGTCTCCTACGAGCAGTACTTC. Amino acids: CASSPGAVSYEQYF.

V gene TRBV11-2 combines with J gene TRBJ2-7; the D is unclear. With 4 bases removed from V and 2 bases from J, the gap between germline ends came to 9 bases. Germline values: CDR1 SGHAT, CDR2 FQNNGV. This CDR3 comprises 13 residues. As DNA, the CDR3 is TGTGCCAGCAGCTCTTCAAGCGCCTACGAGCAGTACTTC. Translating it yields CASSSSSAYEQYF.

V gene TRBV5-1 combines with J gene TRBJ2-7; 7 bases fit TRBD2. Germline CDR1 is SGHRS and CDR2 is YFSETQ. The V gene end was trimmed by 0 bases and the J gene end by 5 bases; junction bases not matched to a gene: 8. The CDR3 loop spans 15 amino acids. The CDR3 loop is CASSLVAGDFDEQYF. The CDR3 nucleotides are TGCGCCAGCAGCTTGGTTGCGGGGGACTTTGACGAGCAGTACTTC.

This clonotype has a handful of counts. This rearrangement joins TRBV6-6 to TRBJ1-5, with D uncertain. The CDR3 has 15 amino acids. Germline V gene lookup returns CDR1 MNHNY and CDR2 SVGAGI (reference sequence). The V and J ends lost 2 bases and 0 bases respectively, with 8 bases between them. Here the CDR3 reads CASSYRRDSNQPQHF. In DNA form, the CDR3 reads TGTGCCAGCAGTTACCGACGGGATAGCAATCAGCCCCAGCATTTT.

On this clonotype: One end of the junction varies from germline; a read error may be responsible. The gene calls are TRBV2 and TRBJ2-1, with TRBD1 identical over 9 bases. Per germline, CDR1 SNHLY and CDR2 FYNNEI. The CDR3 totals 20 residues. The CDR3 loop is CASTERGQGLVGPIGETQFF. In DNA form, the CDR3 reads TGTGCCAGCACTGAAAGGGGACAGGGTCTCGTGGGGCCAATAGGGGAGACCCAGTTCTTC.

This clonotype was seen a few times. The J gene is TRBJ2-1, the V gene TRBV19; tentatively, D is TRBD1 or TRBD2 (5 bases each). This CDR3 spans 16 amino acids. Trimming pared 0 bases from V and 7 bases from J, leaving 16 bases between. Germline CDR1 is LNHDA and CDR2 is SQIVND (reference sequence). The chain's CDR3 is CASSIDGMGGGNEQFF. For the CDR3, the DNA is TGTGCCAGTAGTATAGATGGGATGGGTGGGGGTAATGAGCAGTTCTTC.

V and J are TRBV5-5 and TRBJ1-5, with D possibly matching TRBD1 (5 bases). Germline CDR1 SGHKS, CDR2 YYEKEE (reference sequence). The length of the CDR3 is 14 residues. The V and J ends lost 4 bases and 6 bases respectively, with 14 bases between them. The DNA of the CDR3 is TGTGCCAGCAGCCACAGGAGTTCGGGTCAGCCCCAGCATTTT. Translated, it gives CASSHRSSGQPQHF. Together with reference TRBV5-5 and TRBJ1-5, the CDR3 gives the full variable domain: DAGVTQSPTHLIKTRGQQVTLRCSPISGHKSVSWYQQVLGQGPQFIFQYYEKEERGRGNFPDRFSARQFPNYSSELNVNALLLGDSALYLCASSHRSSGQPQHFGDGTRLSIL.

The rearrangement links TRBV7-3 to TRBJ2-1; 8 positions match TRBD1. Germline V gene sequence: CDR1 SGHTA, CDR2 FQGTGA. V trimming: 1 base; J trimming: 0 bases; junction bases outside the gene matches: 5. The CDR3 has 17 amino acids. CDR3 nucleotides: TGTGCCAGCAGCTTAAACCCCACAGGGGGCTCCTACAATGAGCAGTTCTTC. Encoded protein: CASSLNPTGGSYNEQFF.

Worth noting for this clonotype: This clone may be a read error of a much larger clone one base away. The chain couples TRBV18 to TRBJ2-5; no definite D call. This CDR3 is built from 14 residues. Trimming removed 6 bases at V and 4 bases at J, with 15 bases between. Germline V gene data show CDR1 as KGHSH and CDR2 as LQKENI. CDR3 DNA sequence: TGTGCCAGCTCTCAGAGCGAAATAGGAGAGACCCAGTACTTC. Its translation: CASSQSEIGETQYF.

The CDR3 coding sequence is TGTGCCAGCTCCCGGATACGGGGCACAGATACGCAGTATTTT. It yields the protein CASSRIRGTDTQYF. This chain joins TRBV6-1 and TRBJ2-3; D unresolved. Trimming pared 8 bases from V and 1 base from J, leaving 13 bases between. Germline V CDR1 and CDR2: MNHNS, SASEGT. The CDR3 extends over 14 amino acids.

The chain links TRBV3-1 to TRBJ1-6, with unresolved D. V was trimmed by 1 base and J by 13 bases, leaving 5 bases between them. The CDR3 spans 11 residues. Germline lookup yields CDR1 LGHDT and CDR2 YNNKEL (reference sequence). CDR3 nucleotides: TGTGCCAGCAGCCAAGGGGTGCCCCTCCACTTT. It codes for CASSQGVPLHF.

V and J are TRBV7-8 and TRBJ2-1; D unresolved. Germline lookup yields CDR1 SGHVS and CDR2 FQNEAQ. The CDR3 has 12 amino acids. The V gene lost 3 bases and the J gene lost 6 bases, with 6 bases spanning the gap. In DNA form, the CDR3 reads TGTGCCAGCAGCTTTATTGGCAATGAGCAGTTCTTC. This codes for CASSFIGNEQFF.

The chain is built from TRBV5-1 and TRBJ2-1; maybe TRBD1 (5 bases). Germline lookup yields CDR1 SGHRS and CDR2 YFSETQ. Deletions cut 4 bases from V and 6 bases from J, with 11 bases between. The CDR3 length is 13 residues. The DNA of the CDR3 is TGCGCCAGCAGCACCGACAGCCCCAATGAGCAGTTCTTC. It codes for CASSTDSPNEQFF.

The sample holds a few counts of this clonotype. V usage is TRBV5-5 and J usage is TRBJ1-2, with 7 positions matching TRBD1. Germline values: CDR1 SGHKS, CDR2 YYEKEE (reference sequence). J gave up 4 bases and V 2 bases, and 5 bases lay outside the gene matches. CDR3 length: 14 residues. The CDR3 DNA is TGTGCCAGCAGCTTAAACAGGGGAAGCTATGGCTACACCTTC. Protein product: CASSLNRGSYGYTF.

This clonotype was counted a few times. The V call is TRBV27, the J call TRBJ2-1, with D possibly matching TRBD2 (5 bases). This CDR3 has 14 amino acids. Germline assignment: CDR1 MNHEY and CDR2 SMNVEV (reference sequence). Trimming took 6 bases from V and 4 from J, leaving 13 bases between them. Here the CDR3 DNA reads TGTGCCAGCAGCGTACTAGGAGGTTACAATGAGCAGTTCTTC. This sequence encodes CASSVLGGYNEQFF.

The chain carries TRBV6-4 and TRBJ1-6; the D gene is possibly TRBD1 (5 bases). The V end was cut by 10 bases, the J end by 6 bases, with 13 bases between. The length of the CDR3 is 13 residues. Germline V gives CDR1 MRHNA, CDR2 SNTAGT. CDR3 residues: CAILRQLNSPLHF. The CDR3, as DNA: TGTGCCATCCTTCGACAGCTTAATTCACCCCTCCACTTT.

V is TRBV7-6 and J is TRBJ1-4; D might be TRBD1 (6 bases). V lost 7 bases and J 2 bases, leaving 8 bases between the germline ends. This CDR3 is 13 amino acids long. Germline-derived CDR1 and CDR2 are SGHVS and FNYEAQ. CDR3 residues: CASKGETNEKLFF. As DNA, the CDR3 is TGTGCCAGCAAGGGGGAGACTAATGAAAAACTGTTTTTT.

This clonotype was observed a few times. This rearrangement joins TRBV4-3 to TRBJ2-1; 14 nucleotides agree with TRBD2. Germline CDR1 LGHNA, CDR2 YSLEER. This CDR3 has 19 amino acids. J lost 4 bases, V lost 0 bases, and 8 bases had no gene match. CDR3 protein: CASSQDRLAGGPGYNEQFF. CDR3 nucleotide sequence: TGCGCCAGCAGCCAAGACCGACTAGCGGGGGGGCCCGGATACAATGAGCAGTTCTTC.

The chain recombines TRBV24-1 with TRBJ2-1; 11 nucleotides agree with TRBD2. This CDR3 is 13 amino acids long. V gave up 7 bases and J gave up 10 bases; unmatched junction bases: 5. Per germline, CDR1 KGHDR and CDR2 SFDVKD. CDR3: CATRASGGTEQFF. DNA of the CDR3: TGTGCCACCAGGGCTAGCGGGGGGACCGAGCAGTTCTTC.

The chain is built from TRBV6-2 or TRBV6-3 and TRBJ2-1, with 15 bases aligning to TRBD2. The CDR3 extends over 16 amino acids. Germline V gives CDR1 MNHEY, CDR2 SVGEGT. V lost 6 bases to trimming and J lost 8 bases; unmatched junction nucleotides: 8. The CDR3 DNA sequence: TGTGCCAGCAGCCCGGGGACTAGCGGGGGGTACGATGAGCAGTTCTTC. This translates into CASSPGTSGGYDEQFF.